The T cell receptor beta chain under discussion was sequenced for a study of T cells after yellow fever vaccination. Each CDR3 protein gets one entry after TCRdb re-called the 5' RACE reads with MiXCR. Of about 300,000 distinct CDR3 sequences listed, 4% are singletons. Findings of the study overall: The booster response re-showed most primary clones: 96% CD4, approximately 90% CD8.

Concerning this clonotype: What it recognizes is unknown.

Looked up from germline, CDR1 is DFQATT and CDR2 is SNEGSKA (reference sequence). The CDR3 consists of 14 residues. J gave up 0 bases and V 6 bases, and 5 bases lay outside the gene matches. The chain carries TRBV20-1 and TRBJ2-1, with 7 bases fitting TRBD2. The sample here was PBMCs, taken 5 days after the yellow fever booster vaccination. The clonotype was recovered from a man aged 18 to 29 who received the YFV17D yellow fever vaccine. The chain's CDR3 is CSALWGGSYNEQFF. CDR3 nucleotides: TGCAGTGCCCTGTGGGGGGGCTCCTACAATGAGCAGTTCTTC.